This T cell receptor (beta chain) stems from a study of glioma-infiltrating T cells. At the level of the study: Low-grade gliomas were grade II; glioblastomas were grade IV at initial diagnosis. Presurgical dexamethasone in glioma patients lasted six or fewer days.

This CDR3 has 14 amino acids. Trimming took 1 base from V and 6 from J; bases not matched to a gene: 2. CDR1 is LGHNA, CDR2 YNFKEQ, per germline. The iRepertoire nested amplicon-rescue multiplex PCR amplified TCR alpha and beta CDR3s from RNA. One entry per CDR3 protein results from TCRdb running MiXCR on the multiplex PCR reads. Of more than 350,000 distinct CDR3 sequences in the sample, more than 35% were seen once. In the case of this clonotype: Antigen: not known.

Study results and caveats: Very few CDR3 sequences were shared between tissue and blood. Tissue-blood divergence was below expectation in non-neoplastic patients, above in gliomas.

This chain joins TRBV4-2 and TRBJ2-7; 11 bases fit TRBD1. The sequenced sample consisted of glioma tissue, nonneoplastic brain tissue, or PBMCs (not recorded which). The sequence came from a human donor with low-grade glioma or glioblastoma, undergoing nonglioma brain surgery, or in good health (not recorded which). This CDR3 is CASSQGDRGSEQYF. In DNA, the CDR3 is TGTGCCAGCAGCCAAGGGGACAGGGGGAGCGAGCAGTACTTC.